The clone carrying this T cell receptor (beta chain) has at least ten counts. Antigen unknown. Trimming shortened V by 6 bases and J by 4 bases, and 9 bases separated the two germline ends. The CDR3 sequence is 12 residues long. Germline V gives CDR1 MDHEN, CDR2 SYDVKM. This entry comes from a study of regulatory T cells in long-lasting Graves disease. Arm-PCR with iRepertoire HTBI primers amplified the CDR3 regions for these TCR beta libraries. Via MiXCR, TCRdb re-called the multiplex PCR reads, giving one row per CDR3 protein. The table lists a few hundred thousand distinct CDR3 sequences, around a fifth of them singletons. Study observations and caveats: Newly diagnosed disease favored TRBV20-1 and TRBJ2-1 over persistent disease. Patients whose Graves' disease persisted exhibited lower TCR diversity than those newly diagnosed.

The time point was: persistent/refractory GD, antithyroid drugs over 5 years with positive TRAb. From PBMCs, RNA was extracted and then used to make the TCR library. Material: peripheral blood mononuclear cells (PBMCs), obtained when the disease was refractory, from a patient treated with antithyroid drugs. V and J are TRBV28 and TRBJ1-2; D gene uncertain. This clonotype originated in a female donor with Graves disease. The CDR3 region has the DNA TGTGCCAGCAGGGCCCGGTCCTATGGCTACACCTTC. It translates to CASRARSYGYTF.